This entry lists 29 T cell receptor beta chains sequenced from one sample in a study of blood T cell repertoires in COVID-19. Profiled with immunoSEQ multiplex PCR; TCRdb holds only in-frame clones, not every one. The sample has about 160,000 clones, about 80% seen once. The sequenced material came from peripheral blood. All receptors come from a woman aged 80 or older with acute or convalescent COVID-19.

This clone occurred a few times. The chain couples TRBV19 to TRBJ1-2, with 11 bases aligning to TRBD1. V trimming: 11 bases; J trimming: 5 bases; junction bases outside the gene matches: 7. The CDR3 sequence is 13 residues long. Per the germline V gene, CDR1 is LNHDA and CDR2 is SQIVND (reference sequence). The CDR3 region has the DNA TGTGCCTCACGGACAGGGGGCAGGTATGGCTACACCTTC. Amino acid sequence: CASRTGGRYGYTF.

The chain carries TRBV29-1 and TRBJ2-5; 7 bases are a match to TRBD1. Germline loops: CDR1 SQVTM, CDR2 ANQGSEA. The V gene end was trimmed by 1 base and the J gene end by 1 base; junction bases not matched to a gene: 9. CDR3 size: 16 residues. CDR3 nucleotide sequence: TGCAGCGTTGAAGCTAGTCCGGGACAGCCCCAAGAGACCCAGTACTTC. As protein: CSVEASPGQPQETQYF.

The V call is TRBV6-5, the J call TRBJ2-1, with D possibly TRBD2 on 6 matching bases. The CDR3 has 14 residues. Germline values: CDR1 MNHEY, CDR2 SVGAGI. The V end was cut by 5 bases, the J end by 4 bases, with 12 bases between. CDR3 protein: CASSLGLNYNEQFF. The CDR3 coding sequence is TGTGCCAGCAGTCTTGGACTAAATTACAATGAGCAGTTCTTC.

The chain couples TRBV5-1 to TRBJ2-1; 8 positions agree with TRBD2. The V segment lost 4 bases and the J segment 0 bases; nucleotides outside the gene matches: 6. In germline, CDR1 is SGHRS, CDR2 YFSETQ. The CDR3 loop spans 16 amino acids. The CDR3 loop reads CASSPIGGASYNEQFF. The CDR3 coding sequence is TGCGCCAGCAGCCCGATCGGGGGGGCCTCCTACAATGAGCAGTTCTTC.

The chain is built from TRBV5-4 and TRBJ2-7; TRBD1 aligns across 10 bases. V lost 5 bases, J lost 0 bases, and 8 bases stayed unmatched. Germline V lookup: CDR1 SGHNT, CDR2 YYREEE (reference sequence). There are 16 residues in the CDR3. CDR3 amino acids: CASSRTGGRSSYEQYF. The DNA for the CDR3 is TGTGCCAGCAGTAGGACAGGGGGTCGCAGCTCCTACGAGCAGTACTTC.

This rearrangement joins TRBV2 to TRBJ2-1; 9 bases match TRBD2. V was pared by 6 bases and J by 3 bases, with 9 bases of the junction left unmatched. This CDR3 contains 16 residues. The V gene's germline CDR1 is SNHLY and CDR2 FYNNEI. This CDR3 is CASRISGSKGYNEQFF. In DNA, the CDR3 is TGTGCCAGCAGAATTAGCGGGAGTAAGGGCTACAATGAGCAGTTCTTC.

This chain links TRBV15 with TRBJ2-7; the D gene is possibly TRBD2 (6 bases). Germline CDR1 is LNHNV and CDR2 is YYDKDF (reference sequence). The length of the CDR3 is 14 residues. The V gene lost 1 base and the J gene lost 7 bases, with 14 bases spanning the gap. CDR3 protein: CATSRVVASEEQYF. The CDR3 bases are TGTGCCACCAGCAGAGTGGTGGCTAGCGAGGAGCAGTACTTC.

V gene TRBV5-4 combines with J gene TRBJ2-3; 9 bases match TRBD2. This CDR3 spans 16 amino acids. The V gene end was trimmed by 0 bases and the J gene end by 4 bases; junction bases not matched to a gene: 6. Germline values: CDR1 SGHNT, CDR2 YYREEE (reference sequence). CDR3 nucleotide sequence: TGTGCCAGCAGCTTGGCGGGACTAGCAGTTTCAGATACGCAGTATTTT. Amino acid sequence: CASSLAGLAVSDTQYF.

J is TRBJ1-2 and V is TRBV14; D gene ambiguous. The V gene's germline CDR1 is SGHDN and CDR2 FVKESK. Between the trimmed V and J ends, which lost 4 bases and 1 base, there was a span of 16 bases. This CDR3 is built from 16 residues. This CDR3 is CASSPNPRRSNYGYTF. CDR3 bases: TGTGCCAGCAGCCCCAATCCACGCCGCAGTAACTATGGCTACACCTTC.

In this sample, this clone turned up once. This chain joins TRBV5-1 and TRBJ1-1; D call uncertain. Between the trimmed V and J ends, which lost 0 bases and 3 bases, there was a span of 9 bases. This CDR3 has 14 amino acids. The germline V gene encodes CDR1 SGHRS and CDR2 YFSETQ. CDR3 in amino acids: CASSLGYGYTEAFF. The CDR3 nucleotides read TGCGCCAGCAGCTTGGGTTACGGGTACACTGAAGCTTTCTTT. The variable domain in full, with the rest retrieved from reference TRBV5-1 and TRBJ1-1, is KAGVTQTPRYLIKTRGQQVTLSCSPISGHRSVSWYQQTPGQGLQFLFEYFSETQRNKGNFPGRFSGRQFSNSRSEMNVSTLELGDSALYLCASSLGYGYTEAFFGQGTRLTVV.

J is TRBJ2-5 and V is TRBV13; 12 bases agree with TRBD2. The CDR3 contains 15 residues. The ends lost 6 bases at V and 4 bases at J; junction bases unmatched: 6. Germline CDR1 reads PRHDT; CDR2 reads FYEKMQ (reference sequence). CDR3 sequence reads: CASRRLAGERETQYF. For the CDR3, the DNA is TGTGCCAGCAGACGACTAGCGGGAGAACGAGAGACCCAGTACTTC.

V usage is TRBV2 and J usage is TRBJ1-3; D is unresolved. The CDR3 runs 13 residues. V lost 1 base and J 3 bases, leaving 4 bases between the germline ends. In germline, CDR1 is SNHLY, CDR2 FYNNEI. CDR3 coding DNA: TGTGCCAGCAGTGAAGTAGTTGGAAACACCATATATTTT. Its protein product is CASSEVVGNTIYF.

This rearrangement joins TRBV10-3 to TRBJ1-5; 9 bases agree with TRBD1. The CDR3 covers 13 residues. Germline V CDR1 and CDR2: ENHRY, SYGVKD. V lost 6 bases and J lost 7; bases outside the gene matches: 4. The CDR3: CAIRGQGGQPQHF. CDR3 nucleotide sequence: TGTGCCATCAGGGGACAGGGCGGGCAGCCCCAGCATTTT.

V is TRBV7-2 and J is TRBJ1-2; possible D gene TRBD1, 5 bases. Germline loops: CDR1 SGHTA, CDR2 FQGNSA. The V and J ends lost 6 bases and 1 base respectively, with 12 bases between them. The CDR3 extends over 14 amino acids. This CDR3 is CASRRFDSNYGYTF. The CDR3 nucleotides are TGTGCCAGCAGAAGATTCGACAGTAACTATGGCTACACCTTC.

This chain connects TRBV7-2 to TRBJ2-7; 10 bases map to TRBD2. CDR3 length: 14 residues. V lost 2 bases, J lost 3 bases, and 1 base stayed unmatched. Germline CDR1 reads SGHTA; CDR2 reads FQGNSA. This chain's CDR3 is CASSLRTSGYEQYF. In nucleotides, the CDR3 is TGTGCCAGCAGCTTAAGGACTAGCGGCTACGAGCAGTACTTC.

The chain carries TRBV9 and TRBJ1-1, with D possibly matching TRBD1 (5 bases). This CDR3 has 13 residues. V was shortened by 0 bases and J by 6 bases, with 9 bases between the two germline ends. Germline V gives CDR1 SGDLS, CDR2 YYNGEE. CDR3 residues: CASSVGQGSEAFF. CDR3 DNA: TGTGCCAGCAGCGTAGGGCAGGGCTCTGAAGCTTTCTTT.

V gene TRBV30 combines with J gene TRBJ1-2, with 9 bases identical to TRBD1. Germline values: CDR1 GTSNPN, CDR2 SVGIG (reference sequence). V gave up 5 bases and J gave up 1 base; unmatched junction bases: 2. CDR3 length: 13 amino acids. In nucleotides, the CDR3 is TGTGCCTGGCAGGGACAGGGTAACTATGGCTACACCTTC. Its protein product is CAWQGQGNYGYTF.

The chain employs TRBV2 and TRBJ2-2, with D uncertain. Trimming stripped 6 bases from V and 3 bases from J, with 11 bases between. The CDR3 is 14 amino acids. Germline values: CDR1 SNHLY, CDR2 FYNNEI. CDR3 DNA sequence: TGTGCCAGCAGGTTTTATGCGGACACCGGGGAGCTGTTTTTT. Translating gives CASRFYADTGELFF. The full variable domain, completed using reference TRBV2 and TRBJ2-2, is EPEVTQTPSHQVTQMGQEVILRCVPISNHLYFYWYRQILGQKVEFLVSFYNNEISEKSEIFDDQFSVERPDGSNFTLKIRSTKLEDSAMYFCASRFYADTGELFFGEGSRLTVL.

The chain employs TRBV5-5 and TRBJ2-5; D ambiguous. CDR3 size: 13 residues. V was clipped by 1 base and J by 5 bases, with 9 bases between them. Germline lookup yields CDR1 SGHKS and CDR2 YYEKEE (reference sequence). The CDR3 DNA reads TGTGCCAGCAGCTTGCCCCCGGAGGAGACCCAGTACTTC. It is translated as CASSLPPEETQYF.

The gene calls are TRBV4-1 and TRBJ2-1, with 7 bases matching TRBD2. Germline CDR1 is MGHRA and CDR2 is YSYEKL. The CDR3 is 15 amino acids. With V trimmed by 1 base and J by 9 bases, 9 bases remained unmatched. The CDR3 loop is CASSQVPSGNSEQFF. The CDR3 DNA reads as TGCGCCAGCAGCCAAGTTCCGAGCGGGAATAGTGAGCAGTTCTTC.

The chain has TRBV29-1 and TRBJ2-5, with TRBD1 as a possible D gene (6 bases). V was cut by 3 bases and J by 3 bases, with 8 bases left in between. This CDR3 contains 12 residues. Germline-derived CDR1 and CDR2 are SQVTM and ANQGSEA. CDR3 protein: CSVETGEETQYF. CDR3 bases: TGCAGCGTTGAGACAGGTGAAGAGACCCAGTACTTC.

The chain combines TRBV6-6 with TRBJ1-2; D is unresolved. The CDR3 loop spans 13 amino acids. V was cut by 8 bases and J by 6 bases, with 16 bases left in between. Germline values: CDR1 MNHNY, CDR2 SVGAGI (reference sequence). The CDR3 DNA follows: TGTGCCAGCGCGACCGAGTACGAGGATGGCTACACCTTC. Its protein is CASATEYEDGYTF.

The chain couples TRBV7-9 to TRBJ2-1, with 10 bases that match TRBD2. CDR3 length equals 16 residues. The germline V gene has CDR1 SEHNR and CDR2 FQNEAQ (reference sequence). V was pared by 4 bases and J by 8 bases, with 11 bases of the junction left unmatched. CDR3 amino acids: CASSSGWSGRADEQFF. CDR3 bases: TGTGCCAGCAGCTCGGGGTGGAGCGGGAGGGCCGATGAGCAGTTCTTC. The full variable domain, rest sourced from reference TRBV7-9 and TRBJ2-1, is DTGVSQNPRHKITKRGQNVTFRCDPISEHNRLYWYRQTLGQGPEFLTYFQNEAQLEKSRLLSDRFSAERPKGSFSTLEIQRTEQGDSAMYLCASSSGWSGRADEQFFGPGTRLTVL.

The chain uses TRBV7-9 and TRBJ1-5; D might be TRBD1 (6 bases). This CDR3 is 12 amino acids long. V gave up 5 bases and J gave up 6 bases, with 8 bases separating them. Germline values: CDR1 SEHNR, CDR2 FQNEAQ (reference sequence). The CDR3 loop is CASSVRGQPQHF. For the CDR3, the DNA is TGTGCCAGCAGCGTCAGGGGTCAGCCCCAGCATTTT.

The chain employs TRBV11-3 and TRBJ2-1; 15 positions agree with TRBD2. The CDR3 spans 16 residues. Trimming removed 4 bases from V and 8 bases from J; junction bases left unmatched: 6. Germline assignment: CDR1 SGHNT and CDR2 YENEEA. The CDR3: CASSYRTSGRADEQFF. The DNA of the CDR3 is TGTGCCAGCAGCTACAGGACTAGCGGGAGGGCCGATGAGCAGTTCTTC.

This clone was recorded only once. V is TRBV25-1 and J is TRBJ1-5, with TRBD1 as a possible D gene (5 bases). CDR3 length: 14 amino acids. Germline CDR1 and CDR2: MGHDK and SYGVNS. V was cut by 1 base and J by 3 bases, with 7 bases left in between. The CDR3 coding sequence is TGTGCCAGCAGTGAATCAGGGAACAATCAGCCCCAGCATTTT. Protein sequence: CASSESGNNQPQHF.

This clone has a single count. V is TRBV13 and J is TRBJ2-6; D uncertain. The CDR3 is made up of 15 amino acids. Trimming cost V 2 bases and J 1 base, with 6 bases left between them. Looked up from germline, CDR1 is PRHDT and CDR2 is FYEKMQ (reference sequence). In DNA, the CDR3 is TGTGCCAGCAGCTTACCCGGGTCTGGGGCCAACGTCCTGACTTTC. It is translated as CASSLPGSGANVLTF.

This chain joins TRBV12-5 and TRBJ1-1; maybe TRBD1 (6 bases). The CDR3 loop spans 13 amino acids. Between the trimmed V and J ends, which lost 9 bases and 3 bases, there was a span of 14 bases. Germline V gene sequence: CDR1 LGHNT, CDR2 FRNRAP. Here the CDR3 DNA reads TGTGCTAGCGAACCACAGGGAGACACTGAAGCTTTCTTT. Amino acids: CASEPQGDTEAFF.

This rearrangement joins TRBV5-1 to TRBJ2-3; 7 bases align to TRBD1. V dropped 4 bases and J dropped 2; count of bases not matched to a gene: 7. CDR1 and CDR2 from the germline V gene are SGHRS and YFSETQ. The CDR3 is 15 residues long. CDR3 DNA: TGCGCCAGCAGCGGGGACAGTGCCATCACAGATACGCAGTATTTT. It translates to CASSGDSAITDTQYF.